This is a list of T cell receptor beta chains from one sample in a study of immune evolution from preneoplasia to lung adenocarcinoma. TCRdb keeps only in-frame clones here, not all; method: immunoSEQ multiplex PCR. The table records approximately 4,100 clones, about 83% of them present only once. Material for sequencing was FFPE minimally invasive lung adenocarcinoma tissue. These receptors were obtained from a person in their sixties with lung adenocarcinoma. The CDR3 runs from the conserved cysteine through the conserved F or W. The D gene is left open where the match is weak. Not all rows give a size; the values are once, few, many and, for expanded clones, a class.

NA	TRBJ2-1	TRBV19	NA	TGTGCCACGGCCAGGGGGGGTGATGAGCAGTTCTTC	CATARGGDEQFF
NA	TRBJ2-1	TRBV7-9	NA	TGTGCCAGCAGCTCTCGGGAGCACTACAATGAGCAGTTCTTC	CASSSREHYNEQFF
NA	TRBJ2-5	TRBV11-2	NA	TGTGCCAGCAGCTTAGGGCGAAGTGTCGGTCGAGAGACCCAGTACTTC	CASSLGRSVGRETQYF
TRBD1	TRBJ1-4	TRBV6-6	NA	TGTGCCAGCAGTTACCTTTCAGGGGGCGCTGGTGAAAAACTGTTTTTT	CASSYLSGGAGEKLFF
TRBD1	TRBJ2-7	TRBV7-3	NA	TGTGCCAGCAGCCCTGACAGGGGAGCGCGCGAGCAGTACTTC	CASSPDRGAREQYF
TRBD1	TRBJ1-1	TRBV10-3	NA	TGTGCCATCAGTGAGTCGACAGGGCCCTACACTGAAGCTTTCTTT	CAISESTGPYTEAFF
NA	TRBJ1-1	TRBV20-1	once	TGCAGTGCCCTGGGGGGGCGCCGAGCTTTCTTT	CSALGGRRAFF
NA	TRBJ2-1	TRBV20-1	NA	TGCAGTGCTAGGGGCCGGGACGAGCAGTTCTTC	CSARGRDEQFF
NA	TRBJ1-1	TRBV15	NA	TGTGCCACCAGAAGGGACACTGAAGCTTTCTTT	CATRRDTEAFF
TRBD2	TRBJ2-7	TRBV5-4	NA	TGTGCCAGCAGCTTGAGCGGGGCAAGCTACGAGCAGTACTTC	CASSLSGASYEQYF
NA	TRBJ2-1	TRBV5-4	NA	TGTGCCAGCAGCTTCAGTGGGATAAAAAATGAGCAGTTCTTC	CASSFSGIKNEQFF
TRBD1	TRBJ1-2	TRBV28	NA	TGTGCCAGCAGTTTACAGGGGGCCTACCCTAACTATGGCTACACCTTC	CASSLQGAYPNYGYTF
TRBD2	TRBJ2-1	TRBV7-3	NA	TGTGCCAGCAGACCGACTAGCGGGGCCTCCTACAATGAGCAGTTCTTC	CASRPTSGASYNEQFF
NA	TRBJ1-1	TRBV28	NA	TGTGCCAGTGGTTACATGAACACTGAAGCTTTCTTT	CASGYMNTEAFF
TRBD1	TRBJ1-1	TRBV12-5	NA	TGTGCTAGTGGTACCGGACAGGGGTGGGCCACTGAAGCTTTCTTT	CASGTGQGWATEAFF
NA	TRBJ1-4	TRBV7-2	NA	TGTGCCAGCAGCCCACTCCTGACGGCAGACTTAAATGAAAAACTGTTTTTT	CASSPLLTADLNEKLFF
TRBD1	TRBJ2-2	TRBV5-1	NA	TGCGCCAGCAGCCGGGACAGGGGCACTTTGAACACCGGGGAGCTGTTTTTT	CASSRDRGTLNTGELFF
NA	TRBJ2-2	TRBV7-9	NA	TGTGCCAGCAGCTCGCGACAGTTCACCGGGGAGCTGTTTTTT	CASSSRQFTGELFF
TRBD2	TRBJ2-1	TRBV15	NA	TGTGCCACCAGCAGGATGGGGGGGACTAGCGGGGGAAGGGACAATGAGCAGTTCTTC	CATSRMGGTSGGRDNEQFF
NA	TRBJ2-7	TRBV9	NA	TGTGCCAGCAGCGTAGACGGGAGCTCCTACGAGCAGTACTTC	CASSVDGSSYEQYF
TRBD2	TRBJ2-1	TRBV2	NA	TGTGCCAGCAGGGGAGGACTAGGGAGCTCCTACAATGAGCAGTTCTTC	CASRGGLGSSYNEQFF
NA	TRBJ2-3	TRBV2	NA	TGTGCCAGCAGTAGCACAGATACGCAGTATTTT	CASSSTDTQYF
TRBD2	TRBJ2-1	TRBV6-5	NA	TGTGCCAGCAGTTCCTCCGGACTAGCGCGGGTTAATGAGCAGTTCTTC	CASSSSGLARVNEQFF
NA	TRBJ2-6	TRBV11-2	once	TGTGCCAGCAGCTTAGCAGGGTCCCCTATATTCAACGTCCTGACTTTC	CASSLAGSPIFNVLTF
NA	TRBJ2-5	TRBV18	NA	TGTGCCAGCTCACGCCAAGAGACCCAGTACTTC	CASSRQETQYF
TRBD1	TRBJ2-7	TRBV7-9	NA	TGTGCCAGCAGCCTGGACAGGGGCGCCTACGAGCAGTACTTC	CASSLDRGAYEQYF
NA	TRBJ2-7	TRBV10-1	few	TGCGCCAGCAGTCTGGACCTTTCCTACGAGCAGTACTTC	CASSLDLSYEQYF
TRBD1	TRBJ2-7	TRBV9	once	TGTGCCAGTTCTCCGGGACAGGGAACCAACTACGAGCAGTACTTC	CASSPGQGTNYEQYF
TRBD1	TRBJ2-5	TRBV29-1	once	TGCAGCGTAGGATCCGGGACAGGGGGCGAGACCCAGTACTTC	CSVGSGTGGETQYF
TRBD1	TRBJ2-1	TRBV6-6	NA	TGTGCCAGCAGCACAGACAGGGTTTATGGCAATGAGCAGTTCTTC	CASSTDRVYGNEQFF
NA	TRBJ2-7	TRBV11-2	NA	TGTGCCAGCAGCCAAGGCCGAACGCGAGAGCAGTACTTC	CASSQGRTREQYF
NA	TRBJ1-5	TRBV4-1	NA	TGCGCCAGCAGCCAAGATTACAGGCGAGATCAGCCCCAGCATTTT	CASSQDYRRDQPQHF